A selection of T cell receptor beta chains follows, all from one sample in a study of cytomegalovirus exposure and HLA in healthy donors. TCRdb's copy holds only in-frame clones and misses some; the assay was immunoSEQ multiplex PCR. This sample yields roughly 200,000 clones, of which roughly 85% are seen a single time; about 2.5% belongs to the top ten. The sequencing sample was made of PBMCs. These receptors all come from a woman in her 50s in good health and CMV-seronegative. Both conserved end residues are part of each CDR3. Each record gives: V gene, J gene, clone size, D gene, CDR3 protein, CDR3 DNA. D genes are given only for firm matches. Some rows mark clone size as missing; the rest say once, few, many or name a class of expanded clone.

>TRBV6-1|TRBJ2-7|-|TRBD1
CASARQGSSYEQYF
TGTGCCAGCGCACGACAGGGGAGCTCCTACGAGCAGTACTTC
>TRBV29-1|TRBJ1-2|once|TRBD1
CSVVRTGSDGYTF
TGCAGCGTTGTGCGGACAGGGAGCGATGGCTACACCTTC
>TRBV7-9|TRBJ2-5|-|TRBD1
CASSLTGARGETQYF
TGTGCCAGCAGCTTAACAGGGGCGAGAGGCGAGACCCAGTACTTC
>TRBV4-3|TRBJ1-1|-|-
CASSHRRGTTEAFF
TGCGCCAGCAGCCACCGACGAGGCACCACTGAAGCTTTCTTT
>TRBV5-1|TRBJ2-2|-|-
CASSLSRATGELFF
TGCGCCAGCAGCTTATCCAGGGCCACCGGGGAGCTGTTTTTT
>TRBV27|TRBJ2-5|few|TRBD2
CASQTTSGREETQYF
TGTGCCAGCCAAACGACTAGCGGGAGGGAAGAGACCCAGTACTTC
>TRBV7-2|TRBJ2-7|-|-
CASSSRTTVQYEQYF
TGTGCCAGCAGCTCCAGGACTACCGTTCAGTACGAGCAGTACTTC
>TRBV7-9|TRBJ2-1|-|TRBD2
CASSLVGTSGSIPFF
TGTGCCAGCAGCTTAGTGGGGACTAGCGGGAGTATCCCGTTCTTC
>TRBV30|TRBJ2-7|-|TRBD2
CAWSIGGSRYEQYF
TGTGCCTGGAGTATCGGCGGGAGTCGTTACGAGCAGTACTTC
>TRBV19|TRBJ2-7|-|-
CATEYSNEQYF
TGTGCCACCGAGTATAGCAACGAGCAGTACTTC
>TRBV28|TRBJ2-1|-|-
CASSTISEQFF
TGTGCCAGCAGTACTATCAGCGAGCAGTTCTTC
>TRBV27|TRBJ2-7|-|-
CASSSYYEQYF
TGTGCCAGCAGTTCGTACTACGAGCAGTACTTC
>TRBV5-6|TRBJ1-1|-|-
CASSLSVSNTEAFF
TGTGCCAGCAGCTTAAGCGTATCAAACACTGAAGCTTTCTTT
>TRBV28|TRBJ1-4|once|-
CASNSEGVREKLFF
TGTGCCAGCAACTCGGAGGGAGTGAGGGAAAAACTGTTTTTT
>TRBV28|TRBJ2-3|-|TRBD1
CASSTGQGRVDTQYF
TGTGCCAGCAGTACCGGACAGGGACGGGTAGATACGCAGTATTTT
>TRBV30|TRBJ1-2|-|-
CAWMDRGDYGYTF
TGTGCCTGGATGGACAGAGGGGACTATGGCTACACCTTC